These 8 T cell receptor beta chains came from one sample sequenced in a study of cytomegalovirus exposure and HLA in healthy donors. Use of 60 Vbeta and 13 Jbeta primers characterized the PCR. The table came from immunoSEQ multiplex PCR; TCRdb's copy has only in-frame clones and leaves some out. The sample has 150,000 to 200,000 clones. Sequences were obtained from PBMCs. The receptors derive from a man aged 30 to 39 in good health and CMV-seronegative.

The genes are TRBV10-1 and TRBJ2-1; 9 bases map to TRBD2. Germline V CDR1 and CDR2: WNHNN, SYGVQD (reference sequence). The J segment lost 6 bases and the V segment lost 3 bases, leaving 6 bases of the junction unmatched. The CDR3 consists of 15 residues. The CDR3 DNA follows: TGCGCCAGCAGTGACACTAGCGGGCGGATCAATGAGCAGTTCTTC. This sequence encodes CASSDTSGRINEQFF.

This sequence joins TRBV28 and TRBJ2-7, with 7 bases matching TRBD2. The CDR3 spans 15 residues. The junction had 11 bases not matched to a gene; V was cut back by 6 bases and J by 3 bases. Germline CDR1 and CDR2: MDHEN and SYDVKM. The CDR3: CASSPWEGGDYEQYF. DNA of the CDR3: TGTGCCAGCAGCCCATGGGAGGGCGGGGACTACGAGCAGTACTTC.

V gene TRBV7-2 combines with J gene TRBJ2-5; TRBD1 aligns across 8 bases. V lost 5 bases, J lost 5 bases, and 4 bases stayed unmatched. Germline assignment: CDR1 SGHTA and CDR2 FQGNSA. The CDR3 extends over 13 amino acids. The CDR3 coding sequence is TGTGCCAGCAGCACGAGGACAGGGGAGACCCAGTACTTC. The encoded protein is CASSTRTGETQYF.

This chain connects TRBV27 to TRBJ2-7, with D possibly matching TRBD2 (6 bases). CDR3 length equals 15 residues. CDR1 is MNHEY and CDR2 is SMNVEV in the germline V gene (reference sequence). V lost 4 bases to trimming and J lost 0 bases, with 13 bases between them. Here the CDR3 DNA reads TGTGCCAGCAGTTCTCCGAGCGGGCCCTCCTACGAGCAGTACTTC. Amino acids: CASSSPSGPSYEQYF.

V gene TRBV2 combines with J gene TRBJ1-5; possibly TRBD1 for D (5 bases). The CDR3 totals 14 residues. The germline CDR1 and CDR2 sequences are SNHLY and FYNNEI. The V end was cut by 1 base, the J end by 4 bases, with 8 bases between. The CDR3 here is CASSEGTPNQPQHF. CDR3 coding DNA: TGTGCCAGCAGTGAAGGGACACCTAATCAGCCCCAGCATTTT.

The rearrangement joins TRBV18 to TRBJ1-5, with 8 bases that match TRBD1. This CDR3 contains 16 residues. Germline CDR1 KGHSH, CDR2 LQKENI. Trimming cost V 2 bases and J 6 bases; bases outside gene matches: 9. CDR3 in DNA: TGTGCCAGCTCACCATCTTCCGGACAGGGCCCTCAGCCCCAGCATTTT. It codes for CASSPSSGQGPQPQHF.

The chain is built from TRBV11-1 and TRBJ1-6; no clear D gene. CDR1 is SGHAT and CDR2 is FQDESV in the germline V gene (reference sequence). The CDR3 runs to 14 residues. V was pared by 1 base and J by 9 bases, with 10 bases between. CDR3: CASSLVVDSSPLHF. CDR3 bases: TGTGCCAGCAGCTTAGTGGTAGATAGTTCACCCCTCCACTTT.

The rearrangement joins TRBV10-3 to TRBJ1-3, with a tentative D call TRBD1 (6 bases). This CDR3 comprises 15 residues. Trimming stripped 6 bases from V and 0 bases from J, with 12 bases between. CDR1 is ENHRY and CDR2 is SYGVKD in the germline V gene. CDR3 amino acids: CAISPDSFSGNTIYF. DNA of the CDR3: TGTGCCATCAGCCCGGACAGTTTCTCTGGAAACACCATATATTTT.